A selection of T cell receptor beta chains follows, all from one sample in a study of cytomegalovirus exposure and HLA in healthy donors. Clones were read by immunoSEQ multiplex PCR, and TCRdb kept only the in-frame ones, dropping some. The table includes tens of thousands of clones, 70% to 85% detected once. Material: PBMCs. The receptors originated from a man aged 45 to 65 in good health and CMV-seronegative. Each CDR3 is given with its conserved first and last residue.

cdr3_aa,j_call,v_call
CASSYQGQTYEQYF,TRBJ2-7,TRBV6-6
CASSLSWTGGAAQYF,TRBJ2-5,TRBV27
CASSTDPGSYEQYF,TRBJ2-7,TRBV7-8
CASSERTGVNSPLHF,TRBJ1-6,TRBV18
CASSLETTGNTIYF,TRBJ1-3,TRBV7-9
CASSPRTGYNSPLHF,TRBJ1-6,TRBV5-6
CASQGSNQPQHF,TRBJ1-5,TRBV6-6
CASSSGLVTYNEQFF,TRBJ2-1,TRBV5-1
CASSIRWQGNTEAFF,TRBJ1-1,TRBV19
CASSPGTDGSYEQYF,TRBJ2-7,TRBV5-8
CASSLPGDRARYGYTF,TRBJ1-2,TRBV5-6
CASSLWTNTEAFF,TRBJ1-1,TRBV7-8